Following are 27 T cell receptor beta chains from one sample sequenced in a study of Graves' ophthalmopathy and Graves' hyperthyroidism. The study amplified TCR beta CDR3 regions using RNA transcripts. A first-round RT-PCR used HTBI primers, followed by a second-round multiplex PCR. TCRdb reprocessed the multiplex PCR reads with MiXCR, giving one entry per CDR3 protein. Among under 400,000 distinct CDR3 sequences listed, roughly 16% were seen once. The sequenced sample was peripheral blood. These receptors all come from an adult man with Graves' ophthalmopathy.

This clonotype was recorded at least ten times. This may be a read error: a much more frequent sequence differs by one nucleotide. The chain links TRBV7-3 to TRBJ1-1; D is unresolved. V lost 2 bases, J lost 1 base, and 8 bases lay in between. The CDR3 extends over 14 amino acids. Germline V CDR1 and CDR2: SGHTA, FQGTGA. The CDR3 DNA is TGTGCCAGCAGCTTACGGCGGGAGAACACTGAAGCTTTCTTT. Its protein product is CASSLRRENTEAFF.

The chain is built from TRBV2 and TRBJ2-2; TRBD2 aligns across 8 bases. The V segment lost 10 bases and the J segment 5 bases; nucleotides outside the gene matches: 6. The CDR3 totals 13 residues. Per germline, CDR1 SNHLY and CDR2 FYNNEI. CDR3 sequence: CATGGAKTGELFF. CDR3 in DNA: TGTGCCACCGGGGGGGCAAAAACCGGGGAGCTGTTTTTT.

This clonotype was seen ten or more times. This rearrangement joins TRBV6-4 to TRBJ2-3; D is ambiguous. Trimming removed 7 bases at V and 0 bases at J, with 17 bases between. The CDR3 has 16 residues. Germline loops: CDR1 MRHNA, CDR2 SNTAGT. CDR3 nucleotides: TGTGCCAGCACCCGGTCCGGCGGAACTAGCACAGATACGCAGTATTTT. Amino acids: CASTRSGGTSTDTQYF.

This clonotype was seen repeatedly, ten times or more. This chain links TRBV20-1 with TRBJ1-5; 7 positions match TRBD1. The CDR3 loop spans 15 amino acids. The germline CDR1 and CDR2 sequences are DFQATT and SNEGSKA (reference sequence). V lost 5 bases, J lost 3 bases, and 10 bases stayed unmatched. CDR3 sequence (DNA): TGCAGTGCTGACCCCGGGACAGAAGTCAATCAGCCCCAGCATTTT. Its protein product is CSADPGTEVNQPQHF.

This clonotype was counted at least ten times. The chain links TRBV29-1 to TRBJ2-7, with 8 bases fitting TRBD1. Unmatched junction bases numbered 9, after V lost 2 bases and J lost 12 bases. The CDR3 has 12 amino acids. Per the germline V gene, CDR1 is SQVTM and CDR2 is ANQGSEA. The CDR3 here is CSVESDRGNWYF. CDR3 DNA: TGCAGCGTTGAATCTGACAGGGGAAATTGGTACTTC.

The V and J genes are TRBV28 and TRBJ2-5, with 10 bases identical to TRBD1. The germline V gene has CDR1 MDHEN and CDR2 SYDVKM. V trimming: 2 bases; J trimming: 5 bases; junction bases outside the gene matches: 5. This CDR3 contains 15 residues. DNA for the CDR3: TGTGCCAGCAGTTTAGAGACAGGGGGCCTGGAGACCCAGTACTTC. Its translation is CASSLETGGLETQYF.

This clonotype came up a few times. The gene calls are TRBV4-2 and TRBJ2-7; 9 bases agree with TRBD2. This CDR3 is built from 15 residues. Trimming removed 0 bases from V and 2 bases from J; junction bases left unmatched: 2. Germline V CDR1 and CDR2: LGHNA, YNFKEQ. CDR3 in amino acids: CASSQETSGAYEQYF. The CDR3 coding sequence is TGTGCCAGCAGCCAAGAGACTAGCGGAGCCTACGAGCAGTACTTC.

This clonotype was seen repeatedly, ten times or more. The rearrangement links TRBV10-3 to TRBJ2-5; D uncertain. This CDR3 is built from 14 residues. Germline CDR1 is ENHRY and CDR2 is SYGVKD. The ends were cut back, 4 bases at V and 1 base at J, with 10 bases in the middle. The CDR3 DNA reads as TGTGCCATCAGTGGTAGTGGCAGCCAAGAGACCCAGTACTTC. Protein product: CAISGSGSQETQYF.

This clonotype was seen at least ten times. The V call is TRBV4-2, the J call TRBJ1-2; weak D call: TRBD1 (5 bases). Germline loops: CDR1 LGHNA, CDR2 YNFKEQ. The length of the CDR3 is 15 residues. Trimming removed 2 bases from V and 4 bases from J, with 14 bases in between. The CDR3 region is CASSQPGRTVYGYTF. Written as DNA, the CDR3 is TGTGCCAGCAGCCAACCGGGACGTACAGTCTATGGCTACACCTTC.

This clonotype was observed many times. At one end the junction does not follow the germline gene, possibly because of a read error. The chain recombines TRBV6-2 or TRBV6-3 with TRBJ2-5; no firm D call. This CDR3 is 12 amino acids long. Germline V CDR1 and CDR2: MNHEY, SVGEGT. DNA of the CDR3: TGTGCCGGCAGTTACTCGATGGAGACCCAGTACTTC. Its protein product is CAGSYSMETQYF.

This sequence joins TRBV24-1 and TRBJ1-6; D not certain. Trimming pared 7 bases from V and 4 bases from J, leaving 16 bases between. The CDR3 covers 16 residues. The germline gives CDR1 KGHDR, CDR2 SFDVKD. DNA for the CDR3: TGTGCCACCAGCTCCGATAAGGCAGAGTATAATTCACCCCTCCACTTT. Amino acid sequence: CATSSDKAEYNSPLHF.

This clonotype came up many times. This CDR3 is CASRPKPGQKNQPQHF. CDR3 in DNA: TGTGCCAGCAGACCTAAACCGGGACAGAAAAATCAGCCCCAGCATTTT. This chain uses TRBV6-1 with TRBJ1-5; 7 bases agree with TRBD1. V lost 6 bases, J lost 4 bases, and 12 bases stayed unmatched. The CDR3 consists of 16 residues. Germline V gene data show CDR1 as MNHNS and CDR2 as SASEGT.

The rearrangement uses TRBV7-2 and TRBJ2-2; 7 bases fit TRBD2. The CDR3 has 16 residues. J gave up 1 base and V 5 bases, and 7 bases lay outside the gene matches. Germline assignment: CDR1 SGHTA and CDR2 FQGNSA. Written as DNA, the CDR3 is TGTGCCAGCAGCATAGTCGCTAGCGGGAACACCGGGGAGCTGTTTTTT. It specifies CASSIVASGNTGELFF.

This clonotype was observed at least ten times. The V gene is TRBV29-1, the J gene TRBJ2-7; D may be TRBD2 (6 bases). Germline V lookup: CDR1 SQVTM, CDR2 ANQGSEA. Trimming shortened V by 4 bases and J by 4 bases, and 17 bases separated the two germline ends. The CDR3 sequence is 14 residues long. CDR3 DNA sequence: TGCAGCGTTGGGCAGGGAGGAACAAAGTACGAGCAGTACTTC. Its translation is CSVGQGGTKYEQYF.

This clonotype came up many times. CDR3 region: CASSSLPGDPPPAGTQYF. The CDR3 bases are TGTGCCAGCAGTTCGTTGCCAGGGGACCCACCCCCTGCGGGGACCCAGTACTTC. The genes are TRBV6-2 or TRBV6-3 and TRBJ2-5; D might be TRBD1 (6 bases). The CDR3 totals 18 residues. CDR1 is MNHEY and CDR2 is SVGEGT in the germline V gene. Trimming removed 4 bases from V and 7 bases from J, with 28 bases in between.

There are many counts of this clonotype. The chain combines TRBV28 with TRBJ1-2, with D possibly TRBD1 on 5 matching bases. Germline CDR1 MDHEN, CDR2 SYDVKM. The germline V and J ends were trimmed by 6 bases and 13 bases, with 21 bases remaining between them. This CDR3 is 13 amino acids long. CDR3 in DNA: TGTGCCAGCAGGCAAGGCAGGGTAGGGGATCGCACCTTC. Protein sequence: CASRQGRVGDRTF.

This clonotype came up many times. The gene calls are TRBV29-1 and TRBJ2-7; 7 positions match TRBD1. CDR1 SQVTM and CDR2 ANQGSEA come from the germline V gene. The V segment lost 1 base and the J segment 4 bases; nucleotides outside the gene matches: 7. CDR3 length equals 14 residues. In DNA, the CDR3 is TGCAGCGTTGAAGGGGAGACAGGGCTGTACGAGCAGTACTTC. It is translated as CSVEGETGLYEQYF.

CDR3 nucleotide sequence: TGTGCCAGCACCCTACAGGGGTTCTACGAGCAGTTCTTC. Translating gives CASTLQGFYEQFF. The V gene is TRBV6-2 or TRBV6-3, the J gene TRBJ2-7; 7 nucleotides line up with TRBD1. The end of the DNA fits TRBJ2-1 better, so the J call may be wrong. Germline V CDR1 and CDR2: MNHEY, SVGEGT. The CDR3 is 13 amino acids.

The table lists this clonotype with many counts. The chain employs TRBV5-1 and TRBJ2-2; TRBD1 aligns across 8 bases. The CDR3 has 16 amino acids. Germline V gene data show CDR1 as SGHRS and CDR2 as YFSETQ. J lost 2 bases, V lost 7 bases, and 10 bases had no gene match. The CDR3 sequence: CASVNEDRANTGELFF. Here the CDR3 DNA reads TGCGCCAGCGTTAATGAGGACAGGGCAAACACCGGGGAGCTGTTTTTT.

The rearrangement joins TRBV30 to TRBJ1-1, with 7 bases that match TRBD1. The V segment lost 0 bases and the J segment 4 bases; nucleotides outside the gene matches: 14. This CDR3 is 17 amino acids long. Germline CDR1 and CDR2: GTSNPN and SVGIG (reference sequence). The CDR3 sequence: CAWSVGGRGPVSTEAFF. The CDR3 nucleotides are TGTGCCTGGAGTGTAGGTGGTAGGGGGCCCGTGAGCACTGAAGCTTTCTTT.

This clonotype was seen repeatedly, ten times or more. This rearrangement joins TRBV20-1 to TRBJ2-2, with D perhaps matching TRBD2 (6 bases). V lost 5 bases and J 5 bases, leaving 15 bases between the germline ends. Germline CDR1 reads DFQATT; CDR2 reads SNEGSKA (reference sequence). This CDR3 is 14 amino acids long. CDR3 protein: CSAPFQEGTGELFF. As DNA, the CDR3 is TGCAGTGCTCCTTTCCAGGAGGGGACCGGGGAGCTGTTTTTT.

This clonotype was counted many times. One base away lies a much larger clone, so this may be a sequencing read error. The rearrangement uses TRBV20-1 and TRBJ1-3; TRBD1 is a possible D gene (5 bases). Germline values: CDR1 DFQATT, CDR2 SNEGSKA (reference sequence). The CDR3 extends over 15 amino acids. CDR3 loop: CSARNSGSSGNTVYF. The CDR3 DNA reads as TGCAGTGCTAGAAATTCAGGGAGCTCTGGAAACACCGTATATTTT.

This clonotype was found many times. The chain couples TRBV4-1 to TRBJ2-5; either TRBD1 or TRBD2 may fit D (5 bases each). Germline V gives CDR1 MGHRA, CDR2 YSYEKL. This CDR3 contains 13 residues. The V end was cut by 7 bases, the J end by 3 bases, with 12 bases between. The CDR3 sequence is CASNNMGEETQYF. The DNA of the CDR3 is TGCGCCAGCAACAATATGGGGGAAGAGACCCAGTACTTC.

This clonotype was seen many times. In DNA form, the CDR3 reads TGCAGCGGTCTTCGGGGCAGCGGGAGGGTCCCGAAGACCCAGTACTTC. It translates to CSGLRGSGRVPKTQYF. V and J are TRBV29-1 and TRBJ2-5, with 10 bases that match TRBD2. V lost 7 bases, J lost 6 bases, and 17 bases stayed unmatched. From germline, CDR1 is SQVTM and CDR2 ANQGSEA. CDR3 size: 16 residues.

The J gene is TRBJ1-5, the V gene TRBV28; the match to TRBD1 covers 7 bases. With V trimmed by 0 bases and J by 6 bases, 11 bases remained unmatched. The CDR3 contains 17 residues. The germline V gene has CDR1 MDHEN and CDR2 SYDVKM. CDR3 protein: CASSLWGEEGAGQPQHF. CDR3 bases: TGTGCCAGCAGTTTATGGGGGGAGGAGGGGGCAGGTCAGCCCCAGCATTTT.

The DNA of the CDR3 is TGTGCCAGCAGCCAAATCCGGGGGGCCACAGAGACCCAGTACTTC. Translating gives CASSQIRGATETQYF. The genes are TRBV7-2 and TRBJ2-5; D might be TRBD2 (7 bases). The CDR3 runs 15 residues. Germline CDR1 and CDR2: SGHTA and FQGNSA. V lost 5 bases and J lost 4, with 17 bases in between.

The chain joins TRBV6-2 or TRBV6-3 to TRBJ2-7, with 8 bases that match TRBD1. This CDR3 has 15 amino acids. Germline V lookup: CDR1 MNHEY, CDR2 SVGEGT. Losses at the gene ends were 1 base for V and 3 bases for J; bases not matched to a gene: 5. The CDR3 sequence is CASSYFATGDYEQYF. The CDR3 DNA follows: TGTGCCAGCAGTTACTTTGCGACAGGGGACTACGAGCAGTACTTC.